The present entry profiles one T cell receptor (beta chain) with its context. Its antigen is unknown. Within one base of it there is no much larger clone, and no base qualities were kept. The CDR3 regions of human TCRbeta chains were analyzed by immunosequencing. In the paper's pipeline: TCRs in the repertoires were matched against a reference library of SARS-CoV-2-specific TCRs that had been generated with the MIRA antigen-specificity platform. Breadth was defined as the fraction of unique TCRs that were SARS-CoV-2-associated, and depth was defined as the fraction of total T cells that were SARS-CoV-2-associated. Using the MIRA data, each spike-specific TCR was mapped to the spike region that the TCR reacts to and placed in a CD4 or CD8 class. Log10-transformed breadth and depth values were compared by one-way ANOVA with Sidak's multiple comparisons tests. TCRdb's version of the immuneACCESS table is confined to in-frame rearrangements and falls short of the full clone set. An unresolved V gene accounts for under half of the shortfall where checked; the remainder is of unknown origin. V, J and clone size reflect that table, while D and trimming were determined from the DNA. Within this sample are around 100,000 clones, with around 90% of them counted one time only. Clones ranked in the top ten supply over 1.5% of the sample.

The sample originates from a study of T cell responses to AZD1222 COVID-19 vaccine listed by TCRdb under 2021. About the study as a whole: AZD1222 recipients with second doses at about 4 weeks or about 12 weeks were pooled, because spike-specific TCR depth and breadth did not differ between schedules. A total of over 230 trial participants underwent TCR sequencing, of whom roughly 210 had received two doses of AZD1222 and roughly 26 had received two doses of the MenACWY control vaccine. Enrollment into the trials was organized by age into subgroups of 18-55, 56-69 and 70-plus years, and those subgroups contained approximately 150, 30 and 60 TCR-sequenced participants, respectively. Summary of the overall study and its limitations: Because no day 14 peak-response samples were available, repertoires were characterized only after the peak T cell response. After two AZD1222 doses, both the breadth and the depth of spike-specific TCRs were significantly higher than at day 0 and than in MenACWY recipients. Nearly half of unique spike-specific TCRs reportedly recognized epitopes outside regions mutated in the B.1.351 and B.1.1.7 variants. The 56-69-year group was small, and its depth increase did not reach significance, likely because of low power. Conclusions about previously exposed vaccinees are limited, since just five to seven AZD1222 recipients were seropositive for SARS-CoV-2 at baseline. The whole spike protein was spanned by vaccine-associated CD4 TCRs, and dominant responses were seen in regions 160-218 and 743-854. Participants were mostly white British, with more females than males. The authors suggested clonal diversity may have been underestimated.

This sample's time point label indicates: baseline before first vaccination. Vaccinee samples came from UK trials COV001 and COV002, including a single-blind randomized controlled phase 2/3 trial of AZD1222 (ChAdOx1 nCoV-19) in healthy adults. For TCRbeta chain sequencing, PBMC samples were collected from trial participants at day 0 and at day 28 after the second dose. CDR1 and CDR2 are read off the germline V gene as SGHRS and YFSETQ. V is clipped by 5 bases and J by 5 bases, and the sequence between their germline boundaries is 19 bases long. Inclusive of the bounding cysteine and phenylalanine, the CDR3 is 15 residues long. Just CDR3 DNA is preserved here, 45 bases in frame from base 1.

This TCR came from an adult in good health. This sample comprised peripheral blood, obtained on day 0 of AZD1222 vaccination. This chain joins TRBV5-1 to TRBJ1-2, and TRBD1 may be the D gene, going by 5 matching bases. The CDR3 amino acid sequence is: CASRVVQGPGYGYTF. The nucleotide sequence reads TGCGCCAGCAGGGTCGTTCAGGGCCCGGGGTATGGCTACACCTTC.